A single sample is the source of the 13 T cell receptor beta chains below, sequenced in a study of T cells expressing NK-cell markers. TCRdb re-called the 5' RACE reads and shows each CDR3 protein once, DNA omitted. The sample has approximately 440,000 distinct CDR3 sequences, and its top ten clones hold under 1.5%. The sample comprised blood T cells: a sorted CD56 or NKG2C T cell subset, CD4+ or CD8+ T cells, or bulk PBMC T cells (not recorded which). The receptors derive from a woman in her forties or fifties in good health.

V and J are TRBV12-3 or TRBV12-4 and TRBJ2-1. The CDR3 length is 14 residues. CDR3 sequence reads: CASSLALPTPEQFF.

This chain connects TRBV4-1 to TRBJ2-1. CDR1 and CDR2 (germline): MGHRA, YSYEKL. CDR3 size: 16 residues. CDR3 sequence: CASSPFAAISYNEQFF.

The J gene is TRBJ1-4, the V gene TRBV29-1; TCRdb's D call, TRBD1, is unchecked because there is no DNA. The CDR3 loop spans 14 amino acids. CDR1 SQVTM and CDR2 ANQGSEA come from the germline V gene. This chain's CDR3 is CSVLITGVGEKLFF. The whole variable domain, filled in from reference TRBV29-1 and TRBJ1-4, reads SAVISQKPSRDICQRGTSLTIQCQVDSQVTMMFWYRQQPGQSLTLIATANQGSEATYESGFVIDKFPISRPNLTFSTLTVSNMSPEDSSIYLCSVLITGVGEKLFFGSGTQLSVL.

The V call is TRBV12-3 or TRBV12-4, the J call TRBJ1-5. CDR3 length: 13 amino acids. CDR3 sequence reads: CASRRASGRTQHF.

The gene calls are TRBV6-5 and TRBJ1-1. Germline assignment: CDR1 MNHEY and CDR2 SVGAGI. The CDR3 runs to 16 residues. The CDR3 spells CASSYSRGTANTEAFF.

The chain carries TRBV4-2 and TRBJ2-2; TCRdb outputs TRBD2, but without DNA this stays unchecked. The V gene's germline CDR1 is LGHNA and CDR2 YNFKEQ. The CDR3 covers 18 residues. The CDR3 reads CASSQEGGLAGPTGELFF.

The rearrangement joins TRBV24-1 to TRBJ2-2; the D gene TCRdb calls, TRBD1, cannot be checked with no DNA. CDR1 is KGHDR and CDR2 is SFDVKD in the germline V gene. The length of the CDR3 is 16 residues. CDR3 region: CATSDPPDRDAGELFF.

The V and J genes are TRBV3-1 and TRBJ1-3; TCRdb outputs TRBD1, but without DNA this stays unchecked. This CDR3 comprises 16 residues. Germline V gives CDR1 LGHDT, CDR2 YNNKEL (reference sequence). The CDR3 spells CASSQTRQGIGNTIYF.

The chain carries TRBV3-1 and TRBJ2-3; TCRdb proposes TRBD2, but this gene call is untestable without DNA. Looked up from germline, CDR1 is LGHDT and CDR2 is YNNKEL (reference sequence). The CDR3 totals 15 residues. CDR3 loop: CASSTTSKSTDTQYF.

The CDR3 here is CASSPRGHEQFF. The chain carries TRBV7-2 and TRBJ2-1. This CDR3 is 12 amino acids long. Per germline, CDR1 SGHTA and CDR2 FQGNSA.

V and J are TRBV12-3 or TRBV12-4 and TRBJ2-1; TCRdb names TRBD1, which stays unverified in the absence of DNA. The CDR3 loop spans 12 amino acids. CDR3: CASSRVINEQFF.

This chain joins TRBV10-3 and TRBJ1-3; the TCRdb D gene call, TRBD1, has no DNA to confirm it. The CDR3 has 14 amino acids. The germline V gene encodes CDR1 ENHRY and CDR2 SYGVKD. CDR3: CAIRQGLSGNTIYF.

The V call is TRBV10-3, the J call TRBJ1-6; TCRdb returns TRBD1, unconfirmable since there is no DNA. The CDR3 totals 14 residues. Germline-derived CDR1 and CDR2 are ENHRY and SYGVKD. The CDR3 here is CAISQTVSNSPLHF.